A single sample is the source of the 10 T cell receptor beta chains below, sequenced in a study of T cell responses to AZD1222 COVID-19 vaccine. Clones were read by immunoSEQ multiplex PCR, and TCRdb kept only the in-frame ones, dropping some. The profile shows about 100,000 clones, 80% to 90% of them singletons. The sample was peripheral blood, taken on day 0 of AZD1222 vaccination. The receptors shown here come from an adult in good health.

The rearrangement links TRBV27 to TRBJ2-7, with TRBD2 matching over 7 bases. CDR3 length: 12 amino acids. The ends lost 1 base at V and 9 bases at J; junction bases unmatched: 3. CDR1 MNHEY and CDR2 SMNVEV come from the germline V gene (reference sequence). CDR3 sequence reads: CASSLWGGMQYF. The CDR3 nucleotides are TGTGCCAGCAGTTTATGGGGGGGGATGCAGTACTTC.

The chain couples TRBV19 to TRBJ2-3, with 8 bases matching TRBD1. Germline CDR1 reads LNHDA; CDR2 reads SQIVND (reference sequence). The CDR3 is 15 residues long. V lost 3 bases and J lost 3; bases outside the gene matches: 5. CDR3 sequence reads: CASSIQGAGTDTQYF. In DNA form, the CDR3 reads TGTGCCAGTAGTATCCAGGGGGCCGGGACAGATACGCAGTATTTT.

The chain has TRBV3-1 (or the pseudogene TRBV3-2) and TRBJ2-7; D gene ambiguous. V dropped 1 base and J dropped 3 bases, with 7 bases sitting between them. Germline CDR1 LGHDT, CDR2 YNNKEL (reference sequence). CDR3 length equals 13 residues. The CDR3 nucleotides read TGTGCCAGCAGCCAAGTGCTGGGCTACGAGCAGTACTTC. This encodes CASSQVLGYEQYF.

The chain employs TRBV5-8 and TRBJ2-7; D may be TRBD2 (6 bases). The CDR3 contains 17 residues. Trimming stripped 0 bases from V and 2 bases from J, with 18 bases between. Per germline, CDR1 SGHTS and CDR2 YDEGEE. The CDR3, as DNA: TGTGCCAGCAGCTTGGGGACAACCGGGACTGGGGCCTACGAGCAGTACTTC. Translated, it gives CASSLGTTGTGAYEQYF.

The V call is TRBV2, the J call TRBJ1-5; D is possibly TRBD1 (5 bases). Per the germline V gene, CDR1 is SNHLY and CDR2 is FYNNEI. The CDR3 totals 15 residues. Between the trimmed V and J ends, which lost 6 bases and 1 base, there was a span of 13 bases. The CDR3 spells CASSYRQTSNQPQHF. The CDR3 DNA reads TGTGCCAGCAGCTATCGACAGACGAGCAATCAGCCCCAGCATTTT.

This chain links TRBV18 with TRBJ2-7; 10 nucleotides line up with TRBD1. The trim removed 0 bases at V and 2 bases at J, leaving 4 bases unmatched. The CDR3 extends over 16 amino acids. Germline V lookup: CDR1 KGHSH, CDR2 LQKENI. CDR3 region: CASSPPRGQGAYEQYF. The CDR3 nucleotides read TGTGCCAGCTCACCACCGAGAGGACAGGGGGCCTACGAGCAGTACTTC. Full variable domain (remainder filled in from reference TRBV18 and TRBJ2-7): NAGVMQNPRHLVRRRGQEARLRCSPMKGHSHVYWYRQLPEEGLKFMVYLQKENIIDESGMPKERFSAEFPKEGPSILRIQQVVRGDSAAYFCASSPPRGQGAYEQYFGPGTRLTVT.

V and J are TRBV19 and TRBJ2-6, with D perhaps TRBD1 (6 bases). CDR3 length equals 16 residues. Trimming cost V 3 bases and J 2 bases, with 11 bases left between them. Germline values: CDR1 LNHDA, CDR2 SQIVND (reference sequence). The CDR3 reads CASSMGHGTGANVLTF. The DNA of the CDR3 is TGTGCCAGTAGTATGGGACACGGAACTGGGGCCAACGTCCTGACTTTC.

This sequence joins TRBV5-1 and TRBJ1-6, with D perhaps TRBD1 (5 bases). CDR1 SGHRS and CDR2 YFSETQ come from the germline V gene. Trimming removed 0 bases at V and 7 bases at J, with 11 bases between. CDR3 length: 15 amino acids. The CDR3 nucleotides are TGCGCCAGCAGCTTGGCGGGGACGGAGAATTCACCCCTCCACTTT. Translation: CASSLAGTENSPLHF.

The chain employs TRBV29-1 and TRBJ1-1; D is ambiguous. Germline CDR1 SQVTM, CDR2 ANQGSEA. Trimming stripped 4 bases from V and 4 bases from J, with 19 bases between. This CDR3 comprises 15 residues. The CDR3 loop reads CSVGRRPPSGTEAFF. CDR3 nucleotide sequence: TGCAGCGTTGGGCGGCGACCACCCTCGGGCACTGAAGCTTTCTTT.

V and J are TRBV7-9 and TRBJ1-2; no clear D. Germline CDR1 SEHNR, CDR2 FQNEAQ (reference sequence). With 1 base removed from V and 8 bases from J, the gap between germline ends came to 23 bases. The CDR3 has 17 amino acids. CDR3 coding DNA: TGTGCCAGCAGCTTAGATGTTTTGGGTGTAAGATTCTTAGGCTACACCTTC. Translating gives CASSLDVLGVRFLGYTF.